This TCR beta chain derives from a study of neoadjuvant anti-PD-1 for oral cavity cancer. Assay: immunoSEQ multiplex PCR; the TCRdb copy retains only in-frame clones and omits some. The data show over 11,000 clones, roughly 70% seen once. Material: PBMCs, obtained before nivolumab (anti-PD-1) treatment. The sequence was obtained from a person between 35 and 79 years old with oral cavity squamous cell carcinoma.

The CDR3 spells CASSLSMTSGGSTDTQYF. In DNA form, the CDR3 reads TGTGCCAGCAGCTTGAGTATGACTAGCGGGGGTTCCACAGATACGCAGTATTTT. The rearrangement joins TRBV5-4 to TRBJ2-3; 12 bases agree with TRBD2. Trimming cost V 1 base and J 2 bases; bases outside gene matches: 8. This CDR3 spans 18 amino acids. Germline-derived CDR1 and CDR2 are SGHNT and YYREEE (reference sequence).